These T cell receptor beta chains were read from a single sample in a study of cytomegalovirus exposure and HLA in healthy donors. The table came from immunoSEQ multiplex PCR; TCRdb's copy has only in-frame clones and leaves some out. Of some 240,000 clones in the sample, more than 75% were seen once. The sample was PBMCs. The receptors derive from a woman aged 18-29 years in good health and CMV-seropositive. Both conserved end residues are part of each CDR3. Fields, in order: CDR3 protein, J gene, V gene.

cdr3_aa: CATSSPRQGTNTEAFF; j_call: TRBJ1-1; v_call: TRBV15
cdr3_aa: CASSKRDRGPEAFF; j_call: TRBJ1-1; v_call: TRBV5-4
cdr3_aa: CASSQSVGGYGYTF; j_call: TRBJ1-2; v_call: TRBV6-6
cdr3_aa: CASKWDSQETQYF; j_call: TRBJ2-5; v_call: TRBV5-1
cdr3_aa: CASSLRGSVTEAFF; j_call: TRBJ1-1; v_call: TRBV28
cdr3_aa: CASSVGGGNEQFF; j_call: TRBJ2-1; v_call: TRBV9
cdr3_aa: CASSLRGQGTDEQYF; j_call: TRBJ2-7; v_call: TRBV28
cdr3_aa: CASSLSAYEQYF; j_call: TRBJ2-7; v_call: TRBV7-6
cdr3_aa: CASSLLQGPYEQYF; j_call: TRBJ2-7; v_call: TRBV11-2
cdr3_aa: CASSFSGSPFSSYNEQFF; j_call: TRBJ2-1; v_call: TRBV7-3
cdr3_aa: CASSPGTGRSPDTQYF; j_call: TRBJ2-3; v_call: TRBV5-1
cdr3_aa: CASSVFMWPRLGGNEQFF; j_call: TRBJ2-1; v_call: TRBV7-2
cdr3_aa: CASSPSQSYGYTF; j_call: TRBJ1-2; v_call: TRBV4-1